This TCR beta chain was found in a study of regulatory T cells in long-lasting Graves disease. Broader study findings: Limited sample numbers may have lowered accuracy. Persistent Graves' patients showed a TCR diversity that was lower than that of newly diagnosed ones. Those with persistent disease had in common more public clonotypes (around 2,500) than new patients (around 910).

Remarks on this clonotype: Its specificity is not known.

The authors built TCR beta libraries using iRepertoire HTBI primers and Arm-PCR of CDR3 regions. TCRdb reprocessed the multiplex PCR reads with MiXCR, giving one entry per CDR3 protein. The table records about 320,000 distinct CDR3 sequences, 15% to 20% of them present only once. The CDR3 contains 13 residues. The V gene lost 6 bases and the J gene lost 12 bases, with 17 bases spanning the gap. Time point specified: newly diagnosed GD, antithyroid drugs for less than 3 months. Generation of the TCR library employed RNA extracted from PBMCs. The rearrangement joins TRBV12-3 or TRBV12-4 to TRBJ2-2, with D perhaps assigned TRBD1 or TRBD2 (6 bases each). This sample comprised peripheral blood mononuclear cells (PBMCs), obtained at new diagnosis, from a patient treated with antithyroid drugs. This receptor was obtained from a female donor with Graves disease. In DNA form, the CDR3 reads TGTGCCAGCAGCATAACCCCCGGGGGCCAGCTGTTTTTT. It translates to CASSITPGGQLFF.